These 8 T cell receptor beta chains came from one sample sequenced in a study of cytomegalovirus exposure and HLA in healthy donors. The primer mix had 60 Vbeta and 13 Jbeta primers. Repertoires were generated with immunoSEQ multiplex PCR, while TCRdb's copy carries only in-frame clones and drops some. The repertoire consists of about 130,000 clones, with approximately 63% occurring once and the leading ten covering under 2.5%. The sample consisted of PBMCs. The receptors come from a woman aged 55-70 years in good health and CMV-seropositive.

The V gene is TRBV7-7, the J gene TRBJ1-4, with 8 bases that match TRBD1. Trimming took 5 bases from V and 8 from J; bases not matched to a gene: 10. This CDR3 contains 15 residues. Germline V gene data show CDR1 as SSHAT and CDR2 as FNYEAQ (reference sequence). CDR3 DNA: TGTGCCAGCAGCCCCAGACAGGGGAGGGGCGAAAAACTGTTTTTT. It codes for CASSPRQGRGEKLFF.

V usage is TRBV5-1 and J usage is TRBJ2-5; TRBD1 aligns across 7 bases. This CDR3 comprises 16 residues. Germline CDR1 is SGHRS and CDR2 is YFSETQ. V lost 0 bases and J lost 5; bases outside the gene matches: 10. The CDR3 DNA is TGCGCCAGCAGCTTGGTCGTGACAGGGTCAGGGGAGACCCAGTACTTC. Residues: CASSLVVTGSGETQYF.

The J gene is TRBJ1-1, the V gene TRBV5-1; D ambiguous. Germline CDR1 SGHRS, CDR2 YFSETQ. CDR3 length: 15 residues. Trimming removed 2 bases from V and 7 bases from J, with 18 bases in between. The CDR3 coding sequence is TGCGCCAGCAGCTTCGTAATGGAGGGAGGTGTTGAAGCTTTCTTT. Amino acids: CASSFVMEGGVEAFF.

V gene TRBV5-1 combines with J gene TRBJ1-2; 11 nucleotides agree with TRBD1. The CDR3 consists of 17 residues. V gave up 4 bases and J gave up 1 base; unmatched junction bases: 9. CDR1 is SGHRS, CDR2 YFSETQ, per germline. CDR3 bases: TGCGCCAGCAGCCCAGGACAGGGGGCAACCATTAACTATGGCTACACCTTC. Translation gives CASSPGQGATINYGYTF.

This rearrangement joins TRBV27 to TRBJ1-5, with D possibly being TRBD1 (5 bases). The germline gives CDR1 MNHEY, CDR2 SMNVEV (reference sequence). This CDR3 contains 17 residues. Trimming took 1 base from V and 2 from J, leaving 15 bases between them. CDR3 nucleotides: TGTGCCAGCAGTTTATATTCAGGGTCGGACGGCAATCAGCCCCAGCATTTT. Amino acids: CASSLYSGSDGNQPQHF.

The chain links TRBV6-5 to TRBJ2-5, with D perhaps TRBD2 (6 bases). CDR3 length: 14 amino acids. With 3 bases removed from V and 4 bases from J, the gap between germline ends came to 12 bases. CDR1 is MNHEY and CDR2 is SVGAGI in the germline V gene. CDR3 residues: CASSYEAGGETQYF. The CDR3 nucleotides are TGTGCCAGCAGTTATGAGGCCGGGGGAGAGACCCAGTACTTC.

The rearrangement links TRBV7-9 to TRBJ2-7, with TRBD1 identical over 10 bases. Germline values: CDR1 SEHNR, CDR2 FQNEAQ (reference sequence). The ends lost 3 bases at V and 5 bases at J; junction bases unmatched: 4. The CDR3 covers 14 residues. The CDR3 DNA reads TGTGCCAGCAGCTTCGGACAGGGGGGCGACGAGCAGTACTTC. Amino acids: CASSFGQGGDEQYF.

The gene calls are TRBV28 and TRBJ1-2; possible D gene TRBD1, 6 bases. Germline-derived CDR1 and CDR2 are MDHEN and SYDVKM. This CDR3 spans 14 amino acids. V shed 5 bases and J shed 2 bases, with 12 bases lying between them. This chain's CDR3 is CASSEAGTNYGYTF. The CDR3 nucleotides read TGTGCCAGCAGTGAAGCCGGGACAAACTATGGCTACACCTTC.